This is a list of T cell receptor beta chains from one sample in a study of blood T cell repertoires in COVID-19. Assay: immunoSEQ multiplex PCR; the TCRdb copy retains only in-frame clones and omits some. This table has over 45,000 clones, around 80% appearing once. Input material: peripheral blood. These receptors were obtained from a human donor in a cohort sampled during active or convalescent COVID-19. The CDR3 runs from the conserved cysteine through the conserved F or W. D genes are given only for firm matches. Size values are once, few and many counts, or a class for expanded clones, and some rows have none.

V gene: TRBV27
D gene: TRBD1
J gene: TRBJ2-7
CDR3 length: 15
clone size: -
CDR3 protein: CASTRQGASSYEQYF
CDR3 DNA: TGTGCCAGCACCCGACAGGGGGCGAGCTCCTACGAGCAGTACTTC

V gene: TRBV29-1
D gene: -
J gene: TRBJ2-3
CDR3 length: 14
clone size: -
CDR3 protein: CSVETVMSADTQYF
CDR3 DNA: TGCAGCGTTGAAACGGTTATGAGCGCAGATACGCAGTATTTT

V gene: TRBV29-1
D gene: -
J gene: TRBJ1-2
CDR3 length: 13
clone size: -
CDR3 protein: CSVTPGAGDGYTF
CDR3 DNA: TGCAGCGTTACCCCAGGGGCAGGGGATGGCTACACCTTC

V gene: TRBV2
D gene: -
J gene: TRBJ1-2
CDR3 length: 13
clone size: -
CDR3 protein: CASSEPRDYGYTF
CDR3 DNA: TGTGCCAGCAGTGAACCCAGGGACTATGGCTACACCTTC

V gene: TRBV19
D gene: -
J gene: TRBJ2-5
CDR3 length: 15
clone size: -
CDR3 protein: CASSNPGLASETQYF
CDR3 DNA: TGTGCCAGTAGTAACCCCGGCTTAGCAAGCGAGACCCAGTACTTC

V gene: TRBV2
D gene: -
J gene: TRBJ1-2
CDR3 length: 10
clone size: -
CDR3 protein: CASSYRDYTF
CDR3 DNA: TGTGCCAGCAGTTACAGAGACTACACCTTC

V gene: TRBV10-3
D gene: -
J gene: TRBJ1-2
CDR3 length: 15
clone size: -
CDR3 protein: CAISESAGAPYGYTF
CDR3 DNA: TGTGCCATCAGTGAGTCCGCAGGGGCGCCCTATGGCTACACCTTC

V gene: TRBV21-1
D gene: -
J gene: TRBJ1-1
CDR3 length: 18
clone size: -
CDR3 protein: CASSKGWASTCNQTEAFF
CDR3 DNA: TGTGCCAGCAGCAAAGGGTGGGCATCCACCTGCAACCAAACTGAAGCTTTCTTT

V gene: TRBV6-2/TRBV6-3
D gene: -
J gene: TRBJ2-5
CDR3 length: 14
clone size: -
CDR3 protein: CASSPTGSQETQYF
CDR3 DNA: TGTGCCAGCAGCCCGACTGGAAGCCAAGAGACCCAGTACTTC

V gene: TRBV7-6
D gene: TRBD1
J gene: TRBJ1-1
CDR3 length: 14
clone size: -
CDR3 protein: CASSSPGQGAEAFF
CDR3 DNA: TGTGCCAGCAGCTCTCCGGGACAGGGGGCTGAAGCTTTCTTT

V gene: TRBV5-1
D gene: TRBD1
J gene: TRBJ1-4
CDR3 length: 14
clone size: -
CDR3 protein: CASSIGQGGEKLFF
CDR3 DNA: TGCGCCAGCAGCATAGGACAGGGTGGGGAAAAACTGTTTTTT

V gene: TRBV4-1
D gene: -
J gene: TRBJ2-7
CDR3 length: 15
clone size: few
CDR3 protein: CASSQDGSGAYEQYF
CDR3 DNA: TGCGCCAGCAGCCAAGATGGGTCAGGGGCCTACGAGCAGTACTTC

V gene: TRBV7-8
D gene: -
J gene: TRBJ1-5
CDR3 length: 17
clone size: once
CDR3 protein: CASSLRGGLGSNQPQHF
CDR3 DNA: TGTGCCAGCAGCTTACGGGGAGGGCTGGGAAGCAATCAGCCCCAGCATTTT

V gene: TRBV1
D gene: -
J gene: TRBJ1-5
CDR3 length: 14
clone size: few
CDR3 protein: CTRTVRWGNQPQHF
CDR3 DNA: TGCACCAGGACTGTTAGGTGGGGCAATCAGCCCCAGCATTTT

V gene: TRBV6-2/TRBV6-3
D gene: TRBD1
J gene: TRBJ1-5
CDR3 length: 17
clone size: -
CDR3 protein: CASSHPSTGGMSQPQHF
CDR3 DNA: TGTGCCAGCAGTCACCCCTCGACAGGGGGGATGAGTCAGCCCCAGCATTTT

V gene: TRBV5-1
D gene: -
J gene: TRBJ1-2
CDR3 length: 14
clone size: -
CDR3 protein: CASSLAGNLIGYTF
CDR3 DNA: TGCGCCAGCAGCTTGGCCGGGAATTTAATAGGCTACACCTTC

V gene: TRBV9
D gene: TRBD1
J gene: TRBJ1-6
CDR3 length: 16
clone size: -
CDR3 protein: CASSPPSWDSNSPLHF
CDR3 DNA: TGTGCCAGCAGCCCGCCGAGTTGGGACAGTAATTCACCCCTCCACTTT

V gene: TRBV6-5
D gene: -
J gene: TRBJ2-5
CDR3 length: 16
clone size: -
CDR3 protein: CASSYSTRGGQETQYF
CDR3 DNA: TGTGCCAGCAGTTACTCTACCAGGGGAGGGCAAGAGACCCAGTACTTC

V gene: TRBV6-2/TRBV6-3
D gene: -
J gene: TRBJ1-1
CDR3 length: 12
clone size: -
CDR3 protein: CASSYGRTEAFF
CDR3 DNA: TGTGCCAGCAGTTACGGTCGGACTGAAGCTTTCTTT

V gene: TRBV18
D gene: TRBD1
J gene: TRBJ1-4
CDR3 length: 14
clone size: -
CDR3 protein: CASSAQGGNEKLFF
CDR3 DNA: TGTGCCAGCTCAGCCCAGGGGGGTAATGAAAAACTGTTTTTT

V gene: TRBV27
D gene: -
J gene: TRBJ1-1
CDR3 length: 15
clone size: -
CDR3 protein: CASSLSEPGITEAFF
CDR3 DNA: TGTGCCAGCAGTTTATCAGAGCCGGGAATCACTGAAGCTTTCTTT

V gene: TRBV19
D gene: -
J gene: TRBJ1-2
CDR3 length: 15
clone size: -
CDR3 protein: CASSQPGQLNYGYTF
CDR3 DNA: TGTGCCAGTAGTCAACCGGGACAACTCAACTATGGCTACACCTTC

V gene: TRBV6-5
D gene: TRBD1
J gene: TRBJ1-2
CDR3 length: 15
clone size: -
CDR3 protein: CASSLTGEYDYGYTF
CDR3 DNA: TGTGCCAGCAGCCTGACAGGGGAGTATGACTATGGCTACACCTTC

V gene: TRBV7-2
D gene: TRBD1
J gene: TRBJ1-2
CDR3 length: 15
clone size: -
CDR3 protein: CASSFRDRLNYGYTF
CDR3 DNA: TGTGCCAGCAGCTTCCGGGACAGGCTTAACTATGGCTACACCTTC

V gene: TRBV19
D gene: TRBD2
J gene: TRBJ2-2
CDR3 length: 16
clone size: -
CDR3 protein: CASSIGSGGSTGELFF
CDR3 DNA: TGTGCCAGTAGTATAGGCAGCGGGGGGAGCACCGGGGAGCTGTTTTTT

V gene: TRBV10-3
D gene: TRBD1
J gene: TRBJ1-5
CDR3 length: 14
clone size: few
CDR3 protein: CAIRPGGNNQPQHF
CDR3 DNA: TGTGCCATCCGACCAGGGGGCAACAATCAGCCCCAGCATTTT

V gene: TRBV7-9
D gene: -
J gene: TRBJ1-4
CDR3 length: 15
clone size: -
CDR3 protein: CASSSQAATNEKLFF
CDR3 DNA: TGTGCCAGCAGCTCTCAAGCCGCAACTAATGAAAAACTGTTTTTT

V gene: TRBV14
D gene: -
J gene: TRBJ1-2
CDR3 length: 15
clone size: -
CDR3 protein: CASSQDVRPRVGYTF
CDR3 DNA: TGTGCCAGCAGCCAAGACGTACGGCCGCGGGTGGGCTACACCTTC

V gene: TRBV6-6
D gene: -
J gene: TRBJ1-4
CDR3 length: 13
clone size: -
CDR3 protein: CASSWRGYEKLFF
CDR3 DNA: TGTGCCAGCAGTTGGAGGGGATATGAAAAACTGTTTTTT

V gene: TRBV5-4
D gene: -
J gene: TRBJ1-2
CDR3 length: 13
clone size: -
CDR3 protein: CASSLPPGVGYTF
CDR3 DNA: TGTGCCAGCAGCTTGCCTCCCGGGGTAGGCTACACCTTC

V gene: TRBV10-3
D gene: TRBD2
J gene: TRBJ2-1
CDR3 length: 18
clone size: -
CDR3 protein: CAISDGRSGGASYNEQFF
CDR3 DNA: TGTGCCATCAGTGATGGGAGGAGCGGGGGGGCGTCCTACAATGAGCAGTTCTTC

V gene: TRBV6-5
D gene: TRBD1
J gene: TRBJ2-1
CDR3 length: 15
clone size: -
CDR3 protein: CASSSRQGAYNEQFF
CDR3 DNA: TGTGCCAGCAGTTCTCGCCAGGGGGCCTACAATGAGCAGTTCTTC

V gene: TRBV7-9
D gene: TRBD1
J gene: TRBJ1-6
CDR3 length: 14
clone size: -
CDR3 protein: CASSHRDRNSPLHF
CDR3 DNA: TGTGCCAGCAGCCACCGGGACAGGAATTCACCCCTCCACTTT

V gene: TRBV5-1
D gene: -
J gene: TRBJ1-1
CDR3 length: 14
clone size: -
CDR3 protein: CASSSHSGLQEAFF
CDR3 DNA: TGCGCCAGCAGCTCCCACAGTGGCTTGCAAGAAGCTTTCTTT

V gene: TRBV5-6
D gene: -
J gene: TRBJ1-6
CDR3 length: 15
clone size: -
CDR3 protein: CASSLLRGGNSPLHF
CDR3 DNA: TGTGCCAGCAGCTTGCTCAGGGGCGGTAATTCACCCCTCCACTTT

V gene: TRBV9
D gene: -
J gene: TRBJ1-3
CDR3 length: 16
clone size: -
CDR3 protein: CASSVDTGLLGNTIYF
CDR3 DNA: TGTGCCAGCAGCGTAGATACAGGGCTTCTCGGAAACACCATATATTTT

V gene: TRBV4-1
D gene: -
J gene: TRBJ2-1
CDR3 length: 20
clone size: -
CDR3 protein: CASSQVTGQPSISSYNEQFF
CDR3 DNA: TGCGCCAGCAGCCAAGTTACGGGACAACCTTCGATCAGCTCCTACAATGAGCAGTTCTTC

V gene: TRBV10-3
D gene: TRBD2
J gene: TRBJ2-3
CDR3 length: 15
clone size: -
CDR3 protein: CAISLAGEGTDTQYF
CDR3 DNA: TGTGCCATCAGTTTAGCGGGGGAGGGCACAGATACGCAGTATTTT

V gene: TRBV7-9
D gene: TRBD2
J gene: TRBJ2-5
CDR3 length: 17
clone size: -
CDR3 protein: CASSYLTSGGIQETQYF
CDR3 DNA: TGTGCCAGCAGCTACCTTACTAGCGGGGGAATCCAAGAGACCCAGTACTTC

V gene: TRBV3-1/TRBV3-2
D gene: -
J gene: TRBJ1-5
CDR3 length: 14
clone size: -
CDR3 protein: CASSQGRANQPQHF
CDR3 DNA: TGTGCCAGCAGCCAAGGCAGGGCTAATCAGCCCCAGCATTTT

V gene: TRBV27
D gene: TRBD1
J gene: TRBJ1-2
CDR3 length: 14
clone size: -
CDR3 protein: CASSYRDRGRGYTF
CDR3 DNA: TGTGCCAGCAGCTATAGGGACAGGGGGCGAGGCTACACCTTC

V gene: TRBV4-3
D gene: TRBD1
J gene: TRBJ1-3
CDR3 length: 15
clone size: -
CDR3 protein: CASSQDTGARNTIYF
CDR3 DNA: TGCGCCAGCAGCCAAGATACAGGGGCTCGAAACACCATATATTTT

V gene: TRBV2
D gene: -
J gene: TRBJ1-1
CDR3 length: 14
clone size: -
CDR3 protein: CASREVQGGTEAFF
CDR3 DNA: TGTGCCAGCAGGGAGGTACAGGGTGGGACTGAAGCTTTCTTT

V gene: TRBV5-4
D gene: TRBD1
J gene: TRBJ1-2
CDR3 length: 13
clone size: -
CDR3 protein: CASSLTGVGGYTF
CDR3 DNA: TGTGCCAGCAGCTTAACAGGGGTGGGTGGCTACACCTTC

V gene: TRBV30
D gene: -
J gene: TRBJ2-1
CDR3 length: 12
clone size: -
CDR3 protein: CAWDSPPNEQFF
CDR3 DNA: TGTGCCTGGGACAGTCCGCCCAATGAGCAGTTCTTC

V gene: TRBV10-1
D gene: TRBD1
J gene: TRBJ2-2
CDR3 length: 14
clone size: few
CDR3 protein: CASTKTGDTGELFF
CDR3 DNA: TGCGCCAGCACCAAAACAGGGGACACCGGGGAGCTGTTTTTT

V gene: TRBV5-8
D gene: TRBD2
J gene: TRBJ2-1
CDR3 length: 17
clone size: -
CDR3 protein: CASSLAYRLAGKDEQFF
CDR3 DNA: TGTGCCAGCAGCTTGGCCTATCGACTAGCGGGGAAAGATGAGCAGTTCTTC

V gene: TRBV9
D gene: -
J gene: TRBJ2-3
CDR3 length: 16
clone size: -
CDR3 protein: CASSVAPLAVIDTQYF
CDR3 DNA: TGTGCCAGCAGCGTAGCTCCCCTCGCGGTGATAGATACGCAGTATTTT

V gene: TRBV14
D gene: -
J gene: TRBJ2-2
CDR3 length: 15
clone size: -
CDR3 protein: CASSLRGPETGELFF
CDR3 DNA: TGTGCCAGCAGCCTAAGAGGCCCAGAGACCGGGGAGCTGTTTTTT

V gene: TRBV6-1
D gene: TRBD2
J gene: TRBJ2-5
CDR3 length: 18
clone size: -
CDR3 protein: CASSDEYGTSWREETQYF
CDR3 DNA: TGTGCCAGCAGTGATGAGTATGGGACTAGCTGGCGAGAAGAGACCCAGTACTTC

V gene: TRBV29-1
D gene: TRBD1
J gene: TRBJ1-4
CDR3 length: 14
clone size: -
CDR3 protein: CSAVTGTGGEKLFF
CDR3 DNA: TGCAGCGCTGTAACCGGGACAGGGGGTGAAAAACTGTTTTTT

V gene: TRBV7-8
D gene: -
J gene: TRBJ1-5
CDR3 length: 15
clone size: -
CDR3 protein: CASSHATVSNQPQHF
CDR3 DNA: TGTGCCAGCAGCCACGCGACAGTTTCTAATCAGCCCCAGCATTTT

V gene: TRBV4-1
D gene: TRBD2
J gene: TRBJ2-2
CDR3 length: 17
clone size: once
CDR3 protein: CASSQDTRGGRTGELFF
CDR3 DNA: TGCGCCAGCAGCCAAGATACTCGGGGGGGGAGGACCGGGGAGCTGTTTTTT

V gene: TRBV4-1
D gene: -
J gene: TRBJ2-1
CDR3 length: 16
clone size: -
CDR3 protein: CASSQADFGVDNEQFF
CDR3 DNA: TGCGCCAGCAGCCAAGCGGACTTCGGGGTGGACAATGAGCAGTTCTTC